This TCR beta chain stems from a study of cytomegalovirus exposure and HLA in healthy donors. At the level of the study: The roughly 120 million unique TCR beta sequences, from 150 million to 200 million T cells, were found by an earlier analysis.

The PCR had 60 Vbeta and 13 Jbeta primers. Assay used: immunoSEQ multiplex PCR; TCRdb lists only in-frame clones, some missing. The table has around 160,000 clones, about 77% seen once; the top ten hold 2% to 3%. The sequence was collected from a woman between 40 and 55 years old in good health and CMV-seropositive. The sample consisted of PBMCs.

CDR3 DNA sequence: TGTGCCACCCAAGATAGGAGCTCCTATAATTCACCCCTCCACTTT. Its protein product is CATQDRSSYNSPLHF. The chain has TRBV2 and TRBJ1-6; unclear D gene. This CDR3 is built from 15 residues. The V end lost 10 bases, the J end lost 0 bases, and 13 bases lay between the germline ends. The germline CDR1 and CDR2 sequences are SNHLY and FYNNEI. The full variable domain, completed using reference TRBV2 and TRBJ1-6, is EPEVTQTPSHQVTQMGQEVILRCVPISNHLYFYWYRQILGQKVEFLVSFYNNEISEKSEIFDDQFSVERPDGSNFTLKIRSTKLEDSAMYFCATQDRSSYNSPLHFGNGTRLTVT.